This T cell receptor (beta chain) was sequenced during a study of identical twins. V lost 5 bases, J lost 1 base, and 15 bases lay in between. The germline V gene has CDR1 SEHNR and CDR2 FQNEAQ (reference sequence). The CDR3 contains 16 residues. Template switching created a universal primer site, and the cDNA included unique molecular identifiers. One entry per CDR3 protein results from TCRdb running MiXCR on the 5' RACE reads. The table shows 600,000 to 700,000 distinct CDR3 sequences, with around 20% occurring only once. In addition, the sample was reused for a study of T cells expressing NK-cell markers.

The sequencing input was PBMCs. This TCR derives from a young woman in good health. The chain uses TRBV7-9 and TRBJ2-4, with D possibly being TRBD1 or TRBD2 (5 bases each). As DNA, the CDR3 is TGTGCCAGCAGCGTAACCGCCGGGACGGCCAAAAACATTCAGTACTTC. Translating gives CASSVTAGTAKNIQYF. Combining the CDR3 with reference TRBV7-9 and TRBJ2-4 gives the whole variable domain DTGVSQNPRHKITKRGQNVTFRCDPISEHNRLYWYRQTLGQGPEFLTYFQNEAQLEKSRLLSDRFSAERPKGSFSTLEIQRTEQGDSAMYLCASSVTAGTAKNIQYFGAGTRLSVL.